This section outlines one TCR beta chain sequence together with its context. Its antigen remains unknown. The data stem from a study of T cell responses to AZD1222 COVID-19 vaccine. Points from the study as a whole: Donors were chiefly white British, with a greater number of females, and clonal diversity was perhaps underestimated. Regions left unmutated in variants are reportedly the target of nearly half of spike-specific TCRs. It was only six AZD1222 recipients who were seropositive at baseline. Spike was spanned by vaccine-associated CD4 TCRs, with dominance at 160-218 and 743-854.

Sequencing used immunoSEQ multiplex PCR; TCRdb keeps in-frame clones, though not all of them. Of roughly 93,000 clones in the sample, about 86% were seen once. Germline CDR1 PRHDT, CDR2 FYEKMQ (reference sequence). The CDR3 contains 15 residues. Trimming at V came to 4 bases and at J to 6 bases, leaving 7 bases not matched to a gene. This receptor was obtained from an adult in good health. The chain recombines TRBV13 with TRBJ2-7; 12 bases fit TRBD1. The specimen comprised peripheral blood, sampled on day 0 of AZD1222 vaccination. CDR3 loop: CASSSPGQGAVEQYF. The CDR3, as DNA: TGTGCCAGCAGCTCACCGGGACAGGGGGCGGTCGAGCAGTACTTC.